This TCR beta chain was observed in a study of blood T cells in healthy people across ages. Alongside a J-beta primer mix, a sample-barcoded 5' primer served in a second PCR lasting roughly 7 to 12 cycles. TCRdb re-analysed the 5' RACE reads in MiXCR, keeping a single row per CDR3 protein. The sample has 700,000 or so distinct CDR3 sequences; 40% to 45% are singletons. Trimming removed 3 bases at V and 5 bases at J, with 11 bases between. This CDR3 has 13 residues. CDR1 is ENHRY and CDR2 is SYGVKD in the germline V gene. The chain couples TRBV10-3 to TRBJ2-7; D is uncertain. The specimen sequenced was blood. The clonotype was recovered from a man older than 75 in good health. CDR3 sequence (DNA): TGTGCCATCAGTGAAAAGGGTCTGGACGAGCAGTACTTC. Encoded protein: CAISEKGLDEQYF.